This T cell receptor beta chain was obtained from a study of cytomegalovirus exposure and HLA in healthy donors. This PCR relied on a set of 60 Vbeta primers and 13 Jbeta primers. Sequencing used immunoSEQ multiplex PCR; TCRdb keeps in-frame clones, though not all of them. The sample holds 150,000 to 200,000 clones, around 70% seen once. CDR1 SGDLS and CDR2 YYNGEE come from the germline V gene. CDR3 length: 16 amino acids. The V end lost 0 bases, the J end lost 3 bases, and 12 bases lay between the germline ends. This receptor was identified in a man between 18 and 35 years old in good health and CMV-seropositive. The sequenced sample was PBMCs. The chain recombines TRBV9 with TRBJ2-2; possible D gene TRBD2, 5 bases. The CDR3 bases are TGTGCCAGCAGCGTAGCGGGTAGCGCTTACACCGGGGAGCTGTTTTTT. Protein product: CASSVAGSAYTGELFF.